The 23 T cell receptor beta chains listed next were all sequenced from one sample in a study of long-term antiretroviral therapy in people with HIV. Researchers ran immunoSEQ v3.0 at survey level. Data came from immunoSEQ multiplex PCR; TCRdb stores just in-frame clones and leaves some out. Of 7,500 to 8,500 clones listed, approximately 81% are singletons. The sample consisted of unsorted PBMCs, taken around 2.6 years before starting antiretroviral therapy. These receptor sequences come from a man aged 40-50 years with HIV.

The CDR3 is CASTRTGGNYGYTF. The CDR3 coding sequence is TGTGCCAGCACCCGGACAGGGGGGAACTATGGCTACACCTTC. V gene TRBV6-5 combines with J gene TRBJ1-2; 10 positions match TRBD1. The CDR3 has 14 residues. The germline V gene has CDR1 MNHEY and CDR2 SVGAGI. After removal of 7 bases from V and 2 bases from J, the junction contained 4 bases not matched to a gene.

The genes are TRBV29-1 and TRBJ2-3, with 11 bases aligning to TRBD2. Germline V gene data show CDR1 as SQVTM and CDR2 as ANQGSEA. V lost 3 bases and J lost 1; bases outside the gene matches: 9. The CDR3 runs to 17 residues. The CDR3 protein is CSVELAGGRSGTDTQYF. CDR3 nucleotide sequence: TGCAGCGTTGAGCTAGCGGGGGGCCGCTCGGGCACAGATACGCAGTATTTT.

The chain uses TRBV6-5 and TRBJ1-4; D remains unclear. Trimming took off 7 bases at V and 3 bases at J, with 9 bases between the two ends. Germline-derived CDR1 and CDR2 are MNHEY and SVGAGI. The CDR3 has 13 amino acids. The CDR3 here is CASTRTANEKLFF. CDR3 bases: TGTGCCAGCACTAGGACCGCTAATGAAAAACTGTTTTTT.

The chain recombines TRBV4-3 with TRBJ2-3, with 8 bases aligning to TRBD2. Germline loops: CDR1 LGHNA, CDR2 YSLEER. This CDR3 is built from 14 residues. Trimming took 5 bases from V and 5 from J; bases not matched to a gene: 6. The CDR3 protein is CASSVRGAQDTQYF. CDR3 nucleotides: TGCGCCAGCAGCGTGCGGGGGGCGCAAGATACGCAGTATTTT.

Only one count was recorded for this clone. The V gene is TRBV18, the J gene TRBJ1-5; unclear D gene. The CDR3 covers 15 residues. Germline assignment: CDR1 KGHSH and CDR2 LQKENI. V lost 1 base and J lost 2, with 9 bases in between. The CDR3: CASSPQVEGNQPQHF. The CDR3 nucleotides are TGTGCCAGCTCACCACAGGTGGAGGGCAATCAGCCCCAGCATTTT.

The chain uses TRBV5-1 and TRBJ2-3, with TRBD1 matching 10 bases. V was clipped by 2 bases and J by 4 bases; unmatched bases: 1. Germline CDR1 is SGHRS and CDR2 is YFSETQ. The CDR3 covers 14 residues. This chain's CDR3 is CASSFGTGADTQYF. In DNA, the CDR3 is TGCGCCAGCAGCTTCGGGACAGGGGCAGATACGCAGTATTTT.

The rearrangement links TRBV6-1 to TRBJ1-5; D is possibly TRBD1 (5 bases). There are 13 residues in the CDR3. Looked up from germline, CDR1 is MNHNS and CDR2 is SASEGT. With 5 bases removed from V and 4 bases from J, the gap between germline ends came to 9 bases. CDR3 protein: CASSKTVNQPQHF. In DNA form, the CDR3 reads TGTGCCAGCAGTAAGACAGTAAATCAGCCCCAGCATTTT.

This clone was counted a few times. In DNA form, the CDR3 reads TGCGCCAGCAGCCAAGATTTCGCGGGGGGCCCCTCCTACGAGCAGTACTTC. It codes for CASSQDFAGGPSYEQYF. The chain links TRBV4-3 to TRBJ2-7; 8 nucleotides agree with TRBD2. V was pared by 0 bases and J by 0 bases, with 7 bases of the junction left unmatched. Germline-derived CDR1 and CDR2 are LGHNA and YSLEER. This CDR3 region has 17 residues.

The rearrangement links TRBV6-1 to TRBJ1-5; possibly TRBD1 for D (5 bases). CDR3 length equals 14 residues. In germline, CDR1 is MNHNS, CDR2 SASEGT. V lost 4 bases and J lost 3, with 10 bases in between. This chain's CDR3 is CASSVGTVNQPQHF. The CDR3 DNA is TGTGCCAGCAGTGTGGGGACGGTCAATCAGCCCCAGCATTTT.

The chain joins TRBV18 to TRBJ1-1; possible D gene TRBD1, 6 bases. The V and J ends lost 2 bases and 1 base respectively, with 11 bases between them. CDR3 length equals 15 residues. From germline, CDR1 is KGHSH and CDR2 LQKENI. The CDR3 DNA sequence: TGTGCCAGCTCACCAGGCGACAGGCGGAACACTGAAGCTTTCTTT. This gives the protein CASSPGDRRNTEAFF.

This clone was found once. The genes are TRBV6-6 and TRBJ2-5; a weak D match, TRBD1 (6 bases). Trimming stripped 2 bases from V and 4 bases from J, with 8 bases between. Germline V lookup: CDR1 MNHNY, CDR2 SVGAGI (reference sequence). This CDR3 has 13 amino acids. The chain's CDR3 is CASSYPGVETQYF. The CDR3, as DNA: TGTGCCAGCAGTTACCCAGGGGTAGAGACCCAGTACTTC.

This rearrangement joins TRBV28 to TRBJ2-7; 7 nucleotides match TRBD2. CDR1 MDHEN and CDR2 SYDVKM come from the germline V gene. The CDR3 length is 15 residues. The V segment lost 2 bases and the J segment 2 bases; nucleotides outside the gene matches: 6. CDR3 coding DNA: TGTGCCAGCAGTTTAGGGGCTAGCGGTACCTACGAGCAGTACTTC. It encodes CASSLGASGTYEQYF.

The CDR3 loop is CASSLPATGAEQYF. As DNA, the CDR3 is TGTGCCAGCAGTTTGCCGGCCACAGGGGCCGAGCAGTACTTC. J is TRBJ2-7 and V is TRBV28, with 7 bases that match TRBD1. Germline V gene sequence: CDR1 MDHEN, CDR2 SYDVKM. With 3 bases clipped from V and 6 bases from J, the junction kept 8 bases outside the gene matches. The CDR3 sequence is 14 residues long.

The chain is built from TRBV28 and TRBJ2-7, with D possibly being TRBD1 or TRBD2 (6 bases each). The V end lost 4 bases, the J end lost 7 bases, and 14 bases lay between the germline ends. Germline V gene data show CDR1 as MDHEN and CDR2 as SYDVKM. The CDR3 extends over 13 amino acids. CDR3 DNA sequence: TGTGCCAGCAGTTATTGGGGCGGGACAGAGCAGTACTTC. It is translated as CASSYWGGTEQYF.

The rearrangement uses TRBV27 and TRBJ1-3, with TRBD1 matching over 7 bases. V was pared by 5 bases and J by 4 bases, with 2 bases of the junction left unmatched. Germline lookup yields CDR1 MNHEY and CDR2 SMNVEV (reference sequence). The CDR3 spans 13 residues. This CDR3 is CASSAGGGNTIYF. The DNA for the CDR3 is TGTGCCAGCAGTGCAGGGGGAGGAAACACCATATATTTT.

The chain carries TRBV19 and TRBJ2-1, with 14 positions matching TRBD2. This CDR3 comprises 15 residues. Germline V gene data show CDR1 as LNHDA and CDR2 as SQIVND (reference sequence). The J segment lost 8 bases and the V segment lost 8 bases, leaving 8 bases of the junction unmatched. CDR3 region: CASETGTSGGYEQFF. The CDR3 DNA reads as TGTGCCAGTGAAACCGGGACTAGCGGGGGCTATGAGCAGTTCTTC.

V gene TRBV25-1 combines with J gene TRBJ1-2; D ambiguous. Germline V gives CDR1 MGHDK, CDR2 SYGVNS. Trimming removed 4 bases at V and 5 bases at J, with 5 bases between. CDR3 length: 11 amino acids. The chain's CDR3 is CASSVGYGYTF. The CDR3 DNA reads as TGTGCCAGCAGTGTAGGGTATGGCTACACCTTC.

The gene calls are TRBV5-1 and TRBJ1-1; D is undetermined. V lost 1 base and J 4 bases, leaving 11 bases between the germline ends. The V gene's germline CDR1 is SGHRS and CDR2 YFSETQ. The CDR3 is 14 residues long. The CDR3 is CASSLNVRSTEAFF. Here the CDR3 DNA reads TGCGCCAGCAGCTTGAATGTCAGAAGCACTGAAGCTTTCTTT.

The chain joins TRBV5-3 to TRBJ1-6; no reliable D call. TRBV5-3 is an ORF for which the function is uncertain. V lost 3 bases and J 0 bases, leaving 25 bases between the germline ends. The CDR3 runs to 21 residues. In nucleotides, the CDR3 is TGTGCCAGAAGCTCCGCCGGGTTGAGGGTCACTAGGAGCTCCTATAATTCACCCCTCCACTTT. Encoded protein: CARSSAGLRVTRSSYNSPLHF.

This chain joins TRBV6-6 and TRBJ2-5; 7 bases align to TRBD1. The CDR3 contains 16 residues. J gave up 0 bases and V 6 bases, and 10 bases lay outside the gene matches. The germline gives CDR1 MNHNY, CDR2 SVGAGI (reference sequence). CDR3 coding DNA: TGTGCCAGCAGGCATGGGACAGCGCCTCACCAAGAGACCCAGTACTTC. Translation: CASRHGTAPHQETQYF.

CDR3 in amino acids: CASSPRGGNEKLFF. In DNA, the CDR3 is TGTGCCAGCAGCCCCCGCGGGGGTAATGAAAAACTGTTTTTT. This chain joins TRBV7-8 and TRBJ1-4; D may be TRBD1 (5 bases). The V gene lost 5 bases and the J gene lost 4 bases, with 11 bases spanning the gap. This CDR3 is 14 amino acids long. The germline V gene has CDR1 SGHVS and CDR2 FQNEAQ.

The DNA of the CDR3 is TGTGCCAGCAGCTTGCAGGGGTGGAATCAGCCCCAGCATTTT. This codes for CASSLQGWNQPQHF. This chain links TRBV5-6 with TRBJ1-5; maybe TRBD1 (6 bases). This CDR3 comprises 14 residues. Germline assignment: CDR1 SGHDT and CDR2 YYEEEE. Trimming left V 1 base short and J 4 bases short, with 9 bases between.

A single count supports this clone. This chain joins TRBV10-1 and TRBJ2-7, with D perhaps matching TRBD2 (6 bases). The germline CDR1 and CDR2 sequences are WNHNN and SYGVQD (reference sequence). V lost 6 bases to trimming and J lost 6 bases, with 15 bases between them. This CDR3 region has 13 residues. The CDR3 region is CASSAGGLGEQYF. The CDR3, as DNA: TGCGCCAGCAGCGCCGGGGGACTCGGCGAGCAGTACTTC.